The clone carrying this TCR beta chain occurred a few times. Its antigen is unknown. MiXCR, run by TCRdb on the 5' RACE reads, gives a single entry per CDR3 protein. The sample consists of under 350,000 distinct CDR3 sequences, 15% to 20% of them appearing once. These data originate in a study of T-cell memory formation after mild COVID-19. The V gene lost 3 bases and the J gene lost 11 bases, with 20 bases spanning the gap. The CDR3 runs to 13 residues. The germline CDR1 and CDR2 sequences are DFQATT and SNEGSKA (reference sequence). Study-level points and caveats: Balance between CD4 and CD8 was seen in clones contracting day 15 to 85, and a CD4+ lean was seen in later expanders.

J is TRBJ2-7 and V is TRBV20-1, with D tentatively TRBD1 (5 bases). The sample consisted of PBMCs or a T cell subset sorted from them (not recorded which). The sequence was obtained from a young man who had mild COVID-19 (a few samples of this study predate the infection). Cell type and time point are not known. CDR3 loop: CSASVTSGHGKYF. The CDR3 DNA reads TGCAGTGCTAGTGTCACTTCAGGACACGGAAAGTACTTC.